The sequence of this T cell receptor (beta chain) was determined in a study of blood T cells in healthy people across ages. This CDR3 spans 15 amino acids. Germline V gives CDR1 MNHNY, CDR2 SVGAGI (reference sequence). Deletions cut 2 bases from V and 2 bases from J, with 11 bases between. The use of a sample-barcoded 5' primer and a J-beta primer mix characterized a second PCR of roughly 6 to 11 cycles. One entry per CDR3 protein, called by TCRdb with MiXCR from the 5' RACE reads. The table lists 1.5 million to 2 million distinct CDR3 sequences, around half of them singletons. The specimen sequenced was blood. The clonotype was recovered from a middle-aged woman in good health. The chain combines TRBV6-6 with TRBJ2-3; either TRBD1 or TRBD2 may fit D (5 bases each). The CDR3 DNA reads TGTGCCAGCAGTTACAGGGACCCCACCACAGATACGCAGTATTTT. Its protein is CASSYRDPTTDTQYF.